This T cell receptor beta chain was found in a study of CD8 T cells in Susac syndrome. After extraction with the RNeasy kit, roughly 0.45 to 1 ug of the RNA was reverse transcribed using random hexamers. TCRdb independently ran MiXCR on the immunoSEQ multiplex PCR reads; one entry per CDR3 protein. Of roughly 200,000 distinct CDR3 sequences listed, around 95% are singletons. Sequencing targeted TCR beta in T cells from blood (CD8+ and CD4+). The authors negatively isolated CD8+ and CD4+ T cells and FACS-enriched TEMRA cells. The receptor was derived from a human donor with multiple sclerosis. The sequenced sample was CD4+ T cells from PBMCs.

The CDR3 DNA sequence: TGTGCCAGCAGACCCAACAGGGTTGGGACCTACGAGCAGTACTTC. This sequence encodes CASRPNRVGTYEQYF. The chain links TRBV2 to TRBJ2-7, with D perhaps matching TRBD1 (6 bases). Trimming pared 6 bases from V and 2 bases from J, leaving 17 bases between. The germline V gene encodes CDR1 SNHLY and CDR2 FYNNEI. The CDR3 has 15 residues.